The entry that follows covers one T cell receptor (beta chain) sequence. Its antigen remains undetermined. No much larger clone is present one base from it, and per-base qualities are unavailable. The sample is drawn from a study of cytomegalovirus exposure and HLA in healthy donors (dated by TCRdb to 2016 to 2017). For context, the study as a whole: The 700 or so repertoires of the first cohort and the roughly 110 validation repertoires were produced on the same platform, according to a later analysis. The study aimed to test whether cataloging public T cell receptors could reveal signatures of past pathogen exposure. In addition to the first cohort of 500 to 850 subjects, a separate validation cohort of approximately 130 different subjects was used. To predict cytomegalovirus infection status, the study brought together high-throughput TCR immunosequencing, statistical association of individual TCRs with disease status, and machine learning. Broad study findings and their caveats: In vitro tests confirmed that a few of the cytomegalovirus-associated TCR beta chains recognize cytomegalovirus antigens. The authors suggested that the approach could potentially be generalized to other disease states and immunological phenotypes. A later analysis had no HLA typing for the validation cohort, so co-occurrence there was scored across all 130 or so repertoires. Of the cluster scores, around 95% were above 0 in a later analysis, which found that TCRs clustered in the first cohort also tended to co-occur in the roughly 130 validation repertoires. The study listed 164 TCR beta chains as associated with cytomegalovirus. Cytomegalovirus status was reported to be diagnosed by the classifier with high specificity and sensitivity in both the original and validation cohorts. Most TCR sequences were observed very rarely across donors, whereas some public TCRs were present in many individuals.

The protocol used for the library was the immunoSEQ multiplex PCR assay. From the authors' description of their analysis: A statistical classification framework was built for diagnosing cytomegalovirus status from the catalog of TCR beta chain sequences. TCRdb mirrors the immuneACCESS table, restricted to in-frame sequences. Some clones are absent from its copies; in checked studies, under half trace to an unresolved V gene, and the reason for the others is unknown. V, J and clone size were drawn from that table, and D and trimming were deduced from the DNA. A total of 95,000 to 150,000 clones appear in this sample, roughly 90% of them only once. 1.5% to 2% of the sample comes from the top ten. Per the germline V gene, SGHVS is the CDR1 and FNYEAQ is the CDR2. The CDR3, from cysteine to phenylalanine, totals 16 residues. Only the CDR3 DNA stays, 48 bases, in frame from base 1. Deletion took 1 base off V and 1 base off J, with a span of 13 bases between the germline ends.

The donors were included in the validation cohort of 120 subjects, a group kept apart from the approximately 700-subject first cohort. Sequenced input: PBMCs. The sequence came from a woman under 30 in good health and CMV-seronegative. The chain joins TRBV7-6 to TRBJ1-1; the D gene is perhaps TRBD1, on 6 matching bases. The DNA sequence reads TGTGCCAGCAGCTTAGGGCAGGGGCTGGAGAACACTGAAGCTTTCTTT. Its translation is CASSLGQGLENTEAFF.